This T cell receptor beta chain was documented in a study of cytomegalovirus exposure and HLA in healthy donors. Study-level points and caveats: A few CMV-associated chains were confirmed in vitro to be specific for CMV antigens.

Use of 60 Vbeta and 13 Jbeta primers characterized the PCR. Authors' processing steps: Approximately 72 million unique TCR beta chains, about 11 million of them shared, were counted by a later analysis. Sequencing was performed with immunoSEQ multiplex PCR; in TCRdb, only in-frame clones are kept and a portion is missing. From that table come the V and J calls and clone size; the DNA was used to work out D and trimming. The sample consists of about 110,000 clones, roughly three fifths of them appearing once. V shed 8 bases and J shed 0 bases, with 10 bases lying between them. This CDR3 comprises 13 residues. Germline loops: CDR1 MNHEY, CDR2 SMNVEV (reference sequence). A word on this clone: Antigen specificity is unknown.

Material: PBMCs. This clonotype was obtained from a man aged 25 to 40 in good health and CMV-seropositive. The chain carries TRBV27 and TRBJ1-1, with D possibly being TRBD1 (5 bases). The CDR3 is CASEDSMNTEAFF. The CDR3, as DNA: TGTGCCAGCGAAGACAGCATGAACACTGAAGCTTTCTTT.